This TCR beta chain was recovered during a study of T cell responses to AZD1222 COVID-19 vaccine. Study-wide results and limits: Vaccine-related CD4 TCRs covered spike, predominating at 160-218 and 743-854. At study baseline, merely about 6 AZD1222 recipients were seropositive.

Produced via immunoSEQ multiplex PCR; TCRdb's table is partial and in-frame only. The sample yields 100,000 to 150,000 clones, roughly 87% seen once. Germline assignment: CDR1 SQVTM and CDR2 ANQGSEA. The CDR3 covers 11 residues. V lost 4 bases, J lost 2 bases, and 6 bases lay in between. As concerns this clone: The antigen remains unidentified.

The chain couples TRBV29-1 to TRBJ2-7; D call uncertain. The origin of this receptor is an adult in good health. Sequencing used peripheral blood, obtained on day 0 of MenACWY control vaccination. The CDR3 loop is CSVVGPYEQYF. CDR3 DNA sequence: TGCAGCGTTGTGGGTCCCTACGAGCAGTACTTC.